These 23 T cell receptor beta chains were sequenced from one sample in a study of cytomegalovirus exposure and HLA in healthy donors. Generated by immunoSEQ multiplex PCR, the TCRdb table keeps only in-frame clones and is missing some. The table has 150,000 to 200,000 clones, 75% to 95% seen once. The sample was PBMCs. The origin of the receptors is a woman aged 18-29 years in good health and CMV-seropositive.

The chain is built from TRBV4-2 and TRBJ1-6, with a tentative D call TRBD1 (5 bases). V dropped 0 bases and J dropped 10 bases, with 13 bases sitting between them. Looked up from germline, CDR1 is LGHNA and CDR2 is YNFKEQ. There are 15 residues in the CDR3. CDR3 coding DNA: TGTGCCAGCAGCCAAGATTTGGGGGGGTGGTCACCCCTCCACTTT. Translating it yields CASSQDLGGWSPLHF.

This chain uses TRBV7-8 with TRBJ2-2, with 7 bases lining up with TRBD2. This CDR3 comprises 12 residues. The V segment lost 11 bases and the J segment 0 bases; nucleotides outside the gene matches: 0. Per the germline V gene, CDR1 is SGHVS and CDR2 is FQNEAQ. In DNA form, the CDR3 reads TGTGCCGGGGGGGCGAACACCGGGGAGCTGTTTTTT. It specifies CAGGANTGELFF.

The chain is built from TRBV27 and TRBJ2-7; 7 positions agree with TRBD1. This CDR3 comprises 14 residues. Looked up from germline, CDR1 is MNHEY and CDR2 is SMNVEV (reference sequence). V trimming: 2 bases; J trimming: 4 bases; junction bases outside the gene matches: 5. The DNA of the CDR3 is TGTGCCAGCAGTTTAGAGGGGGCGATGTACGAGCAGTACTTC. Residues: CASSLEGAMYEQYF.

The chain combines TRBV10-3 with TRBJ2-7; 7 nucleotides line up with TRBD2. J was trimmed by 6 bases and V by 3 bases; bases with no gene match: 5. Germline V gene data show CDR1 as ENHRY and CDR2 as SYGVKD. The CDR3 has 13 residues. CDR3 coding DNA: TGTGCCATCAGTGAAATAGCGGGCACCGAGCAGTACTTC. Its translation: CAISEIAGTEQYF.

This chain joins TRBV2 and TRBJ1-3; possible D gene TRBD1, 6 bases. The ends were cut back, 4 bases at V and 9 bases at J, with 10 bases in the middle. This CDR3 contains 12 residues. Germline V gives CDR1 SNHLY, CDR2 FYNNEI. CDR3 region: CASSVSGATIYF. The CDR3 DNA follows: TGTGCCAGCAGTGTCTCAGGGGCCACCATATATTTT.

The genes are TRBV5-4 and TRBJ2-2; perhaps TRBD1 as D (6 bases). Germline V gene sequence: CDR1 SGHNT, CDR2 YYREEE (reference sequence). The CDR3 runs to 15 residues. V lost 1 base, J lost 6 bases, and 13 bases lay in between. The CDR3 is CASSLRPGHSGELFF. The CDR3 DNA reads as TGTGCCAGCAGCTTGCGACCGGGACACTCCGGGGAGCTGTTTTTT.

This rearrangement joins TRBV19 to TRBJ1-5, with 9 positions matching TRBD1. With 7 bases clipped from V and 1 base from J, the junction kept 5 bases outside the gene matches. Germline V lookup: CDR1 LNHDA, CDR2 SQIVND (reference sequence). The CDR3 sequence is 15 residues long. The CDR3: CASIPDRGSNQPQHF. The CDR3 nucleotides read TGTGCCAGTATCCCGGACAGGGGAAGCAATCAGCCCCAGCATTTT. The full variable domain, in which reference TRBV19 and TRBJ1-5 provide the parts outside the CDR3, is DGGITQSPKYLFRKEGQNVTLSCEQNLNHDAMYWYRQDPGQGLRLIYYSQIVNDFQKGDIAEGYSVSREKKESFPLTVTSAQKNPTAFYLCASIPDRGSNQPQHFGDGTRLSIL.

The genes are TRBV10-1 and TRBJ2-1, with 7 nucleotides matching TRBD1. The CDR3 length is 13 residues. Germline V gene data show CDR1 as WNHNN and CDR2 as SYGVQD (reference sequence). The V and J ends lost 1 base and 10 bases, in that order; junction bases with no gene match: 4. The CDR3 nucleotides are TGCGCCAGCAGTGAGTATCCGACAGGGGAGCAGTTCTTC. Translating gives CASSEYPTGEQFF.

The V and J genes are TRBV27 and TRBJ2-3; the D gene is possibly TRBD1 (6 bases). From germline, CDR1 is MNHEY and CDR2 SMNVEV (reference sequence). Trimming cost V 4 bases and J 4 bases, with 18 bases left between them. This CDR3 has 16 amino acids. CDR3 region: CASSSRTGLGADTQYF. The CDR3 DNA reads TGTGCCAGCAGTTCCAGAACAGGGTTGGGGGCAGATACGCAGTATTTT.

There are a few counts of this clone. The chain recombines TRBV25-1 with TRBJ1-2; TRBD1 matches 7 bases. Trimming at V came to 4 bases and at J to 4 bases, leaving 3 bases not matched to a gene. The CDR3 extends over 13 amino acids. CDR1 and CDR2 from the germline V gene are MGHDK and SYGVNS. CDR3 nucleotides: TGTGCCAGCAGTGCGACAGGGACCTATGGCTACACCTTC. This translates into CASSATGTYGYTF.

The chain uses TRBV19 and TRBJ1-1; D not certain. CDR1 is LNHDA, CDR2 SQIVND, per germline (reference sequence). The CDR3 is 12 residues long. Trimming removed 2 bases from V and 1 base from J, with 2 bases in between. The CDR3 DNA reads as TGTGCCAGTAGTATACAGAACACTGAAGCTTTCTTT. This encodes CASSIQNTEAFF.

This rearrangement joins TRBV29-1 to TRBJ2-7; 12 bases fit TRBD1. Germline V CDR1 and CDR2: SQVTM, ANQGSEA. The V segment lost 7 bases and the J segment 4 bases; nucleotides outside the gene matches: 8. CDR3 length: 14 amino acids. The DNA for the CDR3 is TGCAGCGCATCTGGGGGACAGGGGGCTTACGAGCAGTACTTC. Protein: CSASGGQGAYEQYF.

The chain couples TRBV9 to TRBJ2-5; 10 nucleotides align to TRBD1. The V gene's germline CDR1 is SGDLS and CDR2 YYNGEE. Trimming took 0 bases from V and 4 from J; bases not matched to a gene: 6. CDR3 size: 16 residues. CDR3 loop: CASSVATGQGRETQYF. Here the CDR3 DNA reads TGTGCCAGCAGCGTAGCTACGGGACAGGGGAGAGAGACCCAGTACTTC.

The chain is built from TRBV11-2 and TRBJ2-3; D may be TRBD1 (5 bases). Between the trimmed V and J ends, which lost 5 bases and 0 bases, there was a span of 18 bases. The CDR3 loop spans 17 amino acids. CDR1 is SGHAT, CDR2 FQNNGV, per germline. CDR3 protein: CASSPLAQGPSTDTQYF. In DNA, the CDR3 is TGTGCCAGCAGCCCCCTGGCGCAGGGCCCAAGCACAGATACGCAGTATTTT.

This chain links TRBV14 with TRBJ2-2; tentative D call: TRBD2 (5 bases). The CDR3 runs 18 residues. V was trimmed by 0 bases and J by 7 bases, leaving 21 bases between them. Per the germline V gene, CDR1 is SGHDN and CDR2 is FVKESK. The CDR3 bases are TGTGCCAGCAGCCAAGATTCTGGAGCGCTACGGGCGGGCGGGGAGCTGTTTTTT. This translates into CASSQDSGALRAGGELFF.

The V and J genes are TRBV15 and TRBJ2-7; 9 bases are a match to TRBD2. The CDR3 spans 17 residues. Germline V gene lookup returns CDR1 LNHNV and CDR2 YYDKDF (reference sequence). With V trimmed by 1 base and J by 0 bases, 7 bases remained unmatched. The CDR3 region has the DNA TGTGCCACCAGCAGAGTCGCGGCTAGCGGGAACTCCTACGAGCAGTACTTC. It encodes CATSRVAASGNSYEQYF.

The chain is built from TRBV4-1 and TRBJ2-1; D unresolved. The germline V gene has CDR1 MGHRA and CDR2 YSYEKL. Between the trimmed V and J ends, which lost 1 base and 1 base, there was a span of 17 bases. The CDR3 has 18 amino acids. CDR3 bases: TGCGCCAGCAGCCAAGTTATCTTACGGAGTAGTTCCTACAATGAGCAGTTCTTC. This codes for CASSQVILRSSSYNEQFF.

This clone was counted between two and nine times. This CDR3 is CASSSLGLAKRYNEQFF. The CDR3 DNA reads as TGTGCCAGCAGTTCACTTGGACTAGCGAAAAGATACAATGAGCAGTTCTTC. The chain has TRBV27 and TRBJ2-1; 9 bases line up with TRBD2. This CDR3 has 17 amino acids. Per germline, CDR1 MNHEY and CDR2 SMNVEV (reference sequence). Unmatched junction bases numbered 11, after V lost 4 bases and J lost 4 bases.

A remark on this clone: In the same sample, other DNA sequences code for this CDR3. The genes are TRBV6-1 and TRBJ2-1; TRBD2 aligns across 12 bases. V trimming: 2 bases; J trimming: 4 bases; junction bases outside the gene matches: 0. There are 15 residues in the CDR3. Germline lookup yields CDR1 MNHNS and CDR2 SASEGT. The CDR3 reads CASSELAGGYNEQFF. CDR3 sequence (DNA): TGTGCCAGCAGTGAACTAGCGGGGGGGTACAATGAGCAGTTCTTC.

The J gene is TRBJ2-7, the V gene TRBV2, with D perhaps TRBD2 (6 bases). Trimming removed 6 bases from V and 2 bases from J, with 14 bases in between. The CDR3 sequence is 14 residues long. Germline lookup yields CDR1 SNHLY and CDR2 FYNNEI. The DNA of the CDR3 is TGTGCCAGCAGCCCGGGACTCGACACCTACGAGCAGTACTTC. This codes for CASSPGLDTYEQYF.

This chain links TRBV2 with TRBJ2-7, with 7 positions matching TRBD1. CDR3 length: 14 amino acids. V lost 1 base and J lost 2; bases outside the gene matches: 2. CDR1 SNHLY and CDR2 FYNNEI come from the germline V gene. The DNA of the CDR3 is TGTGCCAGCAGTGAAGTGGGACAGACCTACGAGCAGTACTTC. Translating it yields CASSEVGQTYEQYF.

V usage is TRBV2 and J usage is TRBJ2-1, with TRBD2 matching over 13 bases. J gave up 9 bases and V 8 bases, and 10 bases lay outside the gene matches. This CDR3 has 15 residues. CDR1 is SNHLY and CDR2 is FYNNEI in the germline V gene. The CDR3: CASEGGTSGTFEQFF. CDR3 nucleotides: TGTGCCAGCGAGGGGGGGACTAGCGGGACTTTTGAGCAGTTCTTC.

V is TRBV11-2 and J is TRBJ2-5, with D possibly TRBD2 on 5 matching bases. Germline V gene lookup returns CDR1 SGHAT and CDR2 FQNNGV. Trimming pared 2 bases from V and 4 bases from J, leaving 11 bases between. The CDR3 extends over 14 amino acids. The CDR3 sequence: CASSLPTRLETQYF. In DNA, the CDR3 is TGTGCCAGCAGCTTACCCACTAGATTAGAGACCCAGTACTTC.